This TCR beta chain was captured by sequencing in a study of cytomegalovirus exposure and HLA in healthy donors. Study-wide findings and caveats: TCR beta V segments were, for the most part, productive about 87% or about 30% of the time in an earlier analysis. The study found most TCR sequences rare, yet found some public TCRs in many donors.

PCR employed 60 Vbeta and 13 Jbeta primers. The protocol was immunoSEQ multiplex PCR, while the TCRdb copy is restricted to in-frame clones and leaves out a portion. The sample has about 200,000 clones, around 76% seen once. As regards this clone: Its antigen is currently unknown.

Samples came from healthy bone marrow donors. This CDR3 is built from 15 residues. V lost 6 bases and J 0 bases, leaving 12 bases between the germline ends. Germline V gene data show CDR1 as LNHDA and CDR2 as SQIVND (reference sequence). The chain uses TRBV19 and TRBJ2-4; perhaps TRBD1 as D (5 bases). This sequence originates from a man younger than 30 in good health and CMV-seronegative. The sequenced sample was PBMCs. CDR3 coding DNA: TGTGCCAGTAGCTCACCCAGGGAAGCCAAAAACATTCAGTACTTC. This encodes CASSSPREAKNIQYF.